This T cell receptor beta chain came from a study of OX40 agonist ivuxolimab in advanced cancers. Study in general: Dose-escalation patients suffered from hepatocellular carcinoma, melanoma, renal cell or head and neck cancer. Overall study findings and caveats: Fewer expanded clones were found on average in CD4+ than in CD8+ T cells. The authors did not determine the antigen specificity of the expanded peripheral T cells.

Here immunoSEQ multiplex PCR was the method, and the copy in TCRdb shows in-frame clones only, minus some. The table includes just over 95,000 clones, about 85% detected once. Individuals having autoimmune disease history or systemic immunosuppression were not enrolled. Turning to this clone: The target antigen is unknown.

The length of the CDR3 is 14 residues. V was clipped by 8 bases and J by 4 bases, with 17 bases between them. The germline gives CDR1 MDHEN, CDR2 SYDVKM. Sequencing was performed on CD4+ or CD8+ T cells sorted from blood, taken in a trial of the OX40 agonist ivuxolimab. The receptor was derived from an adult with an advanced solid tumor such as melanoma, head and neck, liver or kidney cancer. The V call is TRBV28, the J call TRBJ1-1, with TRBD1 as a possible D gene (5 bases). CDR3 sequence reads: CASGTGTWGTEAFF. CDR3 bases: TGTGCCAGCGGGACCGGGACGTGGGGCACTGAAGCTTTCTTT.